This T cell receptor beta chain was observed in a study of technical replicates of blood from a handful of donors. The CDR3 consists of 15 residues. Trimming took 2 bases from V and 4 from J; bases not matched to a gene: 1. Germline V gene data show CDR1 as SGHRS and CDR2 as YFSETQ. The data were produced by immunoSEQ multiplex PCR, yet TCRdb's version contains in-frame clones alone and is incomplete. The table records 76,000 or so clones, around 90% of them present only once. The chain employs TRBV5-1 and TRBJ2-1; 12 bases match TRBD2. This receptor was obtained from a human donor in good health. Sequenced sample: T cells isolated from PBMCs. CDR3 loop: CASSLLAGGYNEQFF. Written as DNA, the CDR3 is TGCGCCAGCAGCTTACTAGCGGGGGGATACAATGAGCAGTTCTTC.